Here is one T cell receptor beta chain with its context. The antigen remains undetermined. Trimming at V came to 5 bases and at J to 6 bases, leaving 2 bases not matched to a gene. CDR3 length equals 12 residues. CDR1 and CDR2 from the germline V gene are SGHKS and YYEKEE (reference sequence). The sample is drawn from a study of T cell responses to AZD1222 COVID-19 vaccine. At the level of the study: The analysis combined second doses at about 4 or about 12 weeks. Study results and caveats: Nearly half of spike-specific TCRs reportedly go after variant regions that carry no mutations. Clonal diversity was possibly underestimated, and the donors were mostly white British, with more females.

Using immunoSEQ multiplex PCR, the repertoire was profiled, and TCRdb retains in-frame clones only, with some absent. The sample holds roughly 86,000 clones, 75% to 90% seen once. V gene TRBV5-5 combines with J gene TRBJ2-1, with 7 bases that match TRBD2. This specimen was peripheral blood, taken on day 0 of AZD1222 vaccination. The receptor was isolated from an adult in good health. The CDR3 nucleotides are TGTGCCAGCAGGATAGCGGGCAATGAGCAGTTCTTC. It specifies CASRIAGNEQFF.